The clone carrying this T cell receptor (beta chain) was seen a single time. The junction differs from germline at one of its ends, possibly a read error. These data are taken from a study of blood T cell repertoires in COVID-19. Germline lookup yields CDR1 MDHEN and CDR2 SYDVKM. This CDR3 has 16 residues. Authors' analysis steps: Amplified reference gene primers provided the basis for estimating nucleated cell counts. Profiled with immunoSEQ multiplex PCR; TCRdb holds only in-frame clones, not every one. Clonal size and the V and J genes are those of that table, whereas D and trimming came from the DNA. The table records approximately 200,000 clones, more than 75% of them present only once.

The source of this sequence is a man over 45 who had recovered from COVID-19. The J gene is TRBJ1-4, the V gene TRBV28; D may be TRBD1 (5 bases). The sample was peripheral blood. This CDR3 reads CASSLLPPGVNEKLFF. The CDR3 nucleotides read TGTGCCAGCAGCTTATTGCCCCCGGGGGTTAATGAAAAACTGTTTTTT.